These T cell receptor beta chains were read from a single sample in a study of CD8+CD57+ T cells in acquired aplastic anemia. TCRdb redid the calling of the reads with MiXCR, one entry per CDR3 protein. The sample consists of some 280,000 distinct CDR3 sequences, 50% to 70% of them appearing once. Specimen: sorted CD4+, CD8+, or CD8+CD57+ T cells (not recorded which) from PBMCs. The receptor set was obtained from a human donor with severe aplastic anemia or a healthy control (not recorded which). The CDR3 runs from the conserved cysteine through the conserved F or W. D genes are given only for firm matches. Size values are once, few and many counts, or a class for expanded clones, and some rows have none.

D: .; V: TRBV6-1; size: many; J: TRBJ2-5; DNA: TGTGCCAGCAGTGAACAACACGGACAGCTCCAAGAGACCCAGTACTTC; CDR3: CASSEQHGQLQETQYF
D: TRBD2; V: TRBV7-9; size: many; J: TRBJ2-5; DNA: TGTGCCAGCAGCTTTCCAGCGGGGGGCGACGCAGAGACCCAGTACTTC; CDR3: CASSFPAGGDAETQYF
D: .; V: TRBV5-1; size: .; J: TRBJ1-1; DNA: TGCGCCAGCAGCTCCGGAGACTTCATGAACACTGAAGCTTTCTTT; CDR3: CASSSGDFMNTEAFF
D: .; V: TRBV5-5; size: .; J: TRBJ2-7; DNA: TGTGCCAGCAGCTTCTACGGCGTTACTTACTCCTACGAGCAGTACTTC; CDR3: CASSFYGVTYSYEQYF
D: .; V: TRBV20-1; size: many; J: TRBJ2-5; DNA: TGCAGTGCCCGGCCTCATTTAGAGACCCAGTACTTC; CDR3: CSARPHLETQYF
D: .; V: TRBV25-1; size: .; J: TRBJ1-6; DNA: TGTGCCAGCAACATAGGGGGTAATTCACCCCTCCACTTT; CDR3: CASNIGGNSPLHF
D: .; V: TRBV5-4; size: .; J: TRBJ1-2; DNA: TGTGCCAGCAGCTTGGCGGCAACCCACACCTCCGATGGCTACCCCTTC; CDR3: CASSLAATHTSDGYPF
D: .; V: TRBV5-1; size: many; J: TRBJ2-3; DNA: TGCGCCAGCAGCACGGGACCTGTAGATACGCAGTATTTT; CDR3: CASSTGPVDTQYF
D: .; V: TRBV7-9; size: .; J: TRBJ1-2; DNA: TGTGCCAGCAGCATTGCGTCGGCGGGCGGGTATGGCTACACCTTC; CDR3: CASSIASAGGYGYTF
D: TRBD1; V: TRBV7-8; size: .; J: TRBJ2-7; DNA: TGTGCCAGCAGCTTTGAAGGGACAGGGAGTTCCTACGAGCAGTACTTC; CDR3: CASSFEGTGSSYEQYF
D: TRBD1; V: TRBV20-1; size: .; J: TRBJ1-5; DNA: TGCAGTGCTAGAGAAACCCGGGACAGGGGGCTGGTGGGCAATCAGCCCCAGCATTTT; CDR3: CSARETRDRGLVGNQPQHF
D: .; V: TRBV27; size: .; J: TRBJ1-4; DNA: TGTGCCAGCAGTTTATTTTATGCGGGGGCAACTAATGAAAAACTGTTTTTT; CDR3: CASSLFYAGATNEKLFF
D: .; V: TRBV7-9; size: .; J: TRBJ1-1; DNA: TGTGCCAGCAGCTCGGGGGTCGAGGGTGAAGCTTTCTTT; CDR3: CASSSGVEGEAFF
D: TRBD1; V: TRBV6-5; size: .; J: TRBJ2-7; DNA: TGTGCCAGCAGTTTGCCGGGACAGACTAAGGAGCAGTACTTC; CDR3: CASSLPGQTKEQYF
D: .; V: TRBV19; size: .; J: TRBJ1-5; DNA: TGTGCCAGTATGAAGGCTGGGGTGGGAAATCAGCCCCAGCATTTT; CDR3: CASMKAGVGNQPQHF
D: .; V: TRBV29-1; size: .; J: TRBJ2-5; DNA: TGCAGCGTTGACTGGACACGAGAGACCCAGTACTTC; CDR3: CSVDWTRETQYF
D: TRBD2; V: TRBV7-3; size: few; J: TRBJ2-7; DNA: TGTGCCAGCAGCGGCCAGGCGGGACTAGCCTACGAGCAGTACTTC; CDR3: CASSGQAGLAYEQYF
D: .; V: TRBV9; size: .; J: TRBJ1-3; DNA: TGTGCCAGCAGCGTAGGTCGGGCGGCGAACACCATATATTTT; CDR3: CASSVGRAANTIYF
D: .; V: TRBV5-1; size: .; J: TRBJ2-7; DNA: TGCGCCAGCAGCAGGACACCGGGACACTCCTACGAGCAGTACTTC; CDR3: CASSRTPGHSYEQYF
D: .; V: TRBV7-2; size: .; J: TRBJ2-1; DNA: TGTGCCAGCAGCTCCTGGGGGACGGATGAGCAGTTCTTC; CDR3: CASSSWGTDEQFF
D: .; V: TRBV7-2; size: .; J: TRBJ2-7; DNA: TGTGCCAGCAGTTCCTCGTGGGTACCCGGATACGAGCAGTACTTC; CDR3: CASSSSWVPGYEQYF
D: TRBD1; V: TRBV18; size: .; J: TRBJ1-2; DNA: TGTGCCAGCTCACAGAACAGGGGAGACTATGGCTACACCTTC; CDR3: CASSQNRGDYGYTF
D: TRBD2; V: TRBV20-1; size: .; J: TRBJ2-3; DNA: TGCAGTGCTTACACTAGCGGGGGGACAAGCACAGATACGCAGTATTTT; CDR3: CSAYTSGGTSTDTQYF
D: TRBD1; V: TRBV19; size: .; J: TRBJ1-1; DNA: TGTGCCAGTATACAGGGGAGTCCTATGAGCACTGAAGCTTTCTTT; CDR3: CASIQGSPMSTEAFF
D: .; V: TRBV12-3/TRBV12-4; size: many; J: TRBJ2-7; DNA: TGTGCCAGCAGTTTACAAGGAGTCTCCTACGAGCAGTACTTC; CDR3: CASSLQGVSYEQYF
D: .; V: TRBV12-5; size: many; J: TRBJ1-5; DNA: TGTGCTAGTGGTTTAAGCAGGGATCAGCCCCAGCATTTT; CDR3: CASGLSRDQPQHF